These 26 T cell receptor beta chains originate from one sample sequenced in a study of T cell changes during pregnancy in multiple sclerosis. The repertoire was sequenced with immunoSEQ multiplex PCR; TCRdb's copy has only in-frame clones and lacks some. The profile covers 40,000 to 60,000 clones, with 92% appearing a single time and 0.5% taken by the ten largest. The material sequenced was CD4+ T cells from peripheral blood mononuclear cells, taken in the third trimester of pregnancy. The source is a female donor with multiple sclerosis, enrolled in a pregnancy study.

The chain employs TRBV6-1 and TRBJ1-1, with 7 positions matching TRBD1. V lost 6 bases, J lost 1 base, and 8 bases stayed unmatched. Germline loops: CDR1 MNHNS, CDR2 SASEGT. This CDR3 contains 15 residues. CDR3 residues: CASSDLGQPNTEAFF. For the CDR3, the DNA is TGTGCCAGCAGCGACTTGGGACAGCCGAACACTGAAGCTTTCTTT.

This chain connects TRBV6-5 to TRBJ1-1; D not certain. The V end was cut by 5 bases, the J end by 0 bases, with 10 bases between. Per the germline V gene, CDR1 is MNHEY and CDR2 is SVGAGI. The CDR3 length is 14 residues. DNA of the CDR3: TGTGCCAGCAGTGCGACAACAGTGAACACTGAAGCTTTCTTT. Its protein is CASSATTVNTEAFF.

This chain links TRBV4-1 with TRBJ1-1; D might be TRBD1 (6 bases). CDR3 size: 13 residues. Trimming cost V 3 bases and J 10 bases, with 15 bases left between them. Per germline, CDR1 MGHRA and CDR2 YSYEKL. DNA for the CDR3: TGCGCCAGCAGCCAGGCGATTCAGGGGAGAGCTTTCTTT. It yields the protein CASSQAIQGRAFF.

This rearrangement joins TRBV25-1 to TRBJ1-2; TRBD1 agrees at 8 bases. The CDR3 sequence is 16 residues long. Germline assignment: CDR1 MGHDK and CDR2 SYGVNS. The trim removed 4 bases at V and 5 bases at J, leaving 12 bases unmatched. CDR3 sequence (DNA): TGTGCCAGCAGTGCTTCCGGACAGGGTAACCATTATGGCTACACCTTC. It yields the protein CASSASGQGNHYGYTF.

V gene TRBV7-2 combines with J gene TRBJ2-5, with 12 bases aligning to TRBD2. The V and J ends lost 2 bases and 5 bases, in that order; junction bases with no gene match: 9. Looked up from germline, CDR1 is SGHTA and CDR2 is FQGNSA. The CDR3 has 17 residues. The CDR3 sequence is CASSLSLAGGPRETQYF. CDR3 DNA sequence: TGTGCCAGCAGCTTAAGTCTAGCGGGGGGGCCACGGGAGACCCAGTACTTC. Full variable domain (missing parts from reference TRBV7-2 and TRBJ2-5): GAGVSQSPSNKVTEKGKDVELRCDPISGHTALYWYRQSLGQGLEFLIYFQGNSAPDKSGLPSDRFSAERTGGSVSTLTIQRTQQEDSAVYLCASSLSLAGGPRETQYFGPGTRLLVL.

The V gene is TRBV6-1, the J gene TRBJ2-3; D is perhaps TRBD1 (5 bases). This CDR3 region has 15 residues. V was shortened by 4 bases and J by 0 bases, with 11 bases between the two germline ends. CDR1 and CDR2 from the germline V gene are MNHNS and SASEGT. The CDR3 coding sequence is TGTGCCAGCAGTGTAGACAGAACTAGCACAGATACGCAGTATTTT. As protein: CASSVDRTSTDTQYF.

This chain joins TRBV7-9 and TRBJ2-4, with TRBD1 identical over 10 bases. CDR3 length equals 14 residues. V dropped 3 bases and J dropped 4; count of bases not matched to a gene: 0. CDR1 and CDR2 (germline): SEHNR, FQNEAQ (reference sequence). CDR3 amino acids: CASSLDRGKNIQYF. CDR3 DNA: TGTGCCAGCAGCTTGGACAGGGGGAAAAACATTCAGTACTTC.

This sequence joins TRBV7-3 and TRBJ1-6; D is unresolved. With 2 bases removed from V and 10 bases from J, the gap between germline ends came to 15 bases. The CDR3 is 15 residues long. Germline V gives CDR1 SGHTA, CDR2 FQGTGA. CDR3 amino acids: CASSLLAGIGSPLHF. The CDR3 coding sequence is TGTGCCAGCAGCTTACTGGCAGGAATTGGCTCACCCCTCCACTTT.

This clone was found once. The chain joins TRBV7-2 to TRBJ1-2, with TRBD1 as a possible D gene (5 bases). CDR3 length: 15 amino acids. V was cut by 5 bases and J by 3 bases, with 16 bases left in between. The germline gives CDR1 SGHTA, CDR2 FQGNSA. The CDR3 DNA follows: TGTGCCAGCAGCCGCGGGGGAGGGTCCGACTATGGCTACACCTTC. This codes for CASSRGGGSDYGYTF.

J is TRBJ1-6 and V is TRBV2, with no clear D. Germline CDR1 is SNHLY and CDR2 is FYNNEI. This CDR3 region has 11 residues. V lost 11 bases to trimming and J lost 2 bases, with 4 bases between them. In DNA form, the CDR3 reads TGTGCCGTCGCCTATAATTCACCCCTCCACTTT. Translation: CAVAYNSPLHF.

The V call is TRBV11-2, the J call TRBJ1-1; 10 bases fit TRBD1. The V and J ends lost 6 bases and 0 bases, in that order; junction bases with no gene match: 10. Germline CDR1 is SGHAT and CDR2 is FQNNGV. This CDR3 has 17 residues. CDR3 nucleotide sequence: TGTGCCAGCAGTTACACAACTGGACAGGGGGTGAACACTGAAGCTTTCTTT. It translates to CASSYTTGQGVNTEAFF.

The chain joins TRBV20-1 to TRBJ1-1; no clear D gene. V lost 7 bases, J lost 3 bases, and 9 bases lay in between. CDR1 and CDR2 from the germline V gene are DFQATT and SNEGSKA (reference sequence). The CDR3 contains 11 residues. The DNA for the CDR3 is TGCAGTGTCCACCGGTACACTGAAGCTTTCTTT. Translating it yields CSVHRYTEAFF.

This clone was found once. This chain joins TRBV30 and TRBJ2-7; 10 bases map to TRBD2. Germline loops: CDR1 GTSNPN, CDR2 SVGIG (reference sequence). This CDR3 comprises 15 residues. Trimming removed 1 base from V and 3 bases from J; junction bases left unmatched: 6. CDR3 sequence: CAWSATSGAHYEQYF. CDR3 coding DNA: TGTGCCTGGAGTGCCACTAGCGGGGCCCACTACGAGCAGTACTTC.

This clone was found once. This chain joins TRBV5-5 and TRBJ1-6, with D uncertain. The CDR3 has 14 residues. The V end lost 5 bases, the J end lost 7 bases, and 13 bases lay between the germline ends. Germline CDR1 is SGHKS and CDR2 is YYEKEE (reference sequence). The CDR3 sequence: CASSQTDFNSPLHF. For the CDR3, the DNA is TGTGCCAGCAGTCAAACAGATTTCAATTCACCCCTCCACTTT.

This chain connects TRBV18 to TRBJ1-3; no clear D. This CDR3 is built from 15 residues. Trimming took off 0 bases at V and 4 bases at J, with 10 bases between the two ends. Germline assignment: CDR1 KGHSH and CDR2 LQKENI. The CDR3, as DNA: TGTGCCAGCTCACCACCGGGCGACATCGGAAACACCATATATTTT. This translates into CASSPPGDIGNTIYF.

The chain recombines TRBV6-5 with TRBJ1-1, with a possible D match to TRBD1 (5 bases). CDR1 is MNHEY and CDR2 is SVGAGI in the germline V gene. Trimming left V 6 bases short and J 3 bases short, with 17 bases between. There are 15 residues in the CDR3. The CDR3 is CASSPGRRGHTEAFF. The CDR3 DNA reads TGTGCCAGCAGCCCTGGGCGAAGGGGCCACACTGAAGCTTTCTTT.

This clone was seen a few times. The chain couples TRBV7-9 to TRBJ1-1; D unresolved. The CDR3 extends over 14 amino acids. Trimming pared 1 base from V and 4 bases from J, leaving 10 bases between. CDR1 and CDR2 from the germline V gene are SEHNR and FQNEAQ (reference sequence). The CDR3 sequence is CASSLGGLGTEAFF. The DNA for the CDR3 is TGTGCCAGCAGCTTAGGCGGGCTTGGCACTGAAGCTTTCTTT.

This clone was seen once. The junction departs from the called germline gene at one end, perhaps through a read error. The V and J genes are TRBV20-1 and TRBJ1-2; D ambiguous. The CDR3 has 10 residues. Germline V lookup: CDR1 DFQATT, CDR2 SNEGSKA (reference sequence). The CDR3 loop reads CSAREGGRAF. Here the CDR3 DNA reads TGCAGTGCTAGAGAGGGAGGTCGCGCCTTC.

The gene calls are TRBV7-8 and TRBJ1-1; TRBD1 is a possible D gene (5 bases). The CDR3 sequence is 13 residues long. Deletions cut 1 base from V and 3 bases from J, with 6 bases between. CDR1 and CDR2 (germline): SGHVS, FQNEAQ. CDR3 protein: CASSLGGDTEAFF. CDR3 in DNA: TGTGCCAGCAGCTTAGGGGGGGACACTGAAGCTTTCTTT.

The chain combines TRBV13 with TRBJ2-6; TRBD2 matches at 7 bases. In germline, CDR1 is PRHDT, CDR2 FYEKMQ (reference sequence). V trimming: 5 bases; J trimming: 4 bases; junction bases outside the gene matches: 11. CDR3 length: 17 amino acids. The CDR3 DNA sequence: TGTGCCAGCAGCCCCAGGTCGGGGGGATCCGGGGCCAACGTCCTGACTTTC. Residues: CASSPRSGGSGANVLTF. Based on the CDR3 plus reference TRBV13 and TRBJ2-6, the full variable domain is AAGVIQSPRHLIKEKRETATLKCYPIPRHDTVYWYQQGPGQDPQFLISFYEKMQSDKGSIPDRFSAQQFSDYHSELNMSSLELGDSALYFCASSPRSGGSGANVLTFGAGSRLTVL.

The chain couples TRBV5-1 to TRBJ2-2; 8 bases are shared with TRBD2. Germline CDR1 is SGHRS and CDR2 is YFSETQ. V shed 4 bases, J shed 6 bases, and the junction held 8 bases outside the gene matches. The CDR3 length is 15 residues. CDR3 sequence: CASSPPGGGSGELFF. DNA of the CDR3: TGCGCCAGCAGCCCCCCGGGGGGGGGATCCGGGGAGCTGTTTTTT.

The J gene is TRBJ1-6, the V gene TRBV5-1, with D unresolved. V was trimmed by 0 bases and J by 0 bases, leaving 4 bases between them. Germline CDR1 SGHRS, CDR2 YFSETQ. CDR3 length: 15 amino acids. This chain's CDR3 is CASSLESSYNSPLHF. The CDR3 nucleotides read TGCGCCAGCAGCTTGGAGAGCTCCTATAATTCACCCCTCCACTTT.

The chain combines TRBV1 with TRBJ1-5. TRBV1 is a documented pseudogene. CDR3 length: 18 amino acids. CDR3 DNA: TGCACCAGCAGCCAGCCGATACTAAGTCAGTCTAGCAATCAGCCCCAGCATTTT. Translating gives CTSSQPILSQSSNQPQHF.

This sequence joins TRBV4-1 and TRBJ2-4; maybe TRBD2 (6 bases). V shed 1 base and J shed 0 bases, with 13 bases lying between them. The CDR3 sequence is 17 residues long. CDR1 MGHRA and CDR2 YSYEKL come from the germline V gene. CDR3: CASSQVGRLIAKNIQYF. The CDR3 DNA is TGCGCCAGCAGCCAAGTGGGGAGGCTTATAGCCAAAAACATTCAGTACTTC.

The rearrangement uses TRBV5-4 and TRBJ2-1, with 10 positions matching TRBD2. CDR3 length: 14 amino acids. Per the germline V gene, CDR1 is SGHNT and CDR2 is YYREEE (reference sequence). The V and J ends lost 1 base and 7 bases, in that order; junction bases with no gene match: 2. CDR3 protein: CASSLSGGANEQFF. The CDR3 DNA is TGTGCCAGCAGCTTGAGCGGGGGGGCAAATGAGCAGTTCTTC.

The chain links TRBV6-6 to TRBJ2-4; 13 bases fit TRBD2. Germline V gene data show CDR1 as MNHNY and CDR2 as SVGAGI (reference sequence). The V segment lost 5 bases and the J segment 3 bases; nucleotides outside the gene matches: 4. The CDR3 is made up of 16 amino acids. CDR3 sequence reads: CASSATSGGGKNIQYF. The CDR3 region has the DNA TGTGCCAGCAGTGCCACTAGCGGGGGGGGCAAAAACATTCAGTACTTC.